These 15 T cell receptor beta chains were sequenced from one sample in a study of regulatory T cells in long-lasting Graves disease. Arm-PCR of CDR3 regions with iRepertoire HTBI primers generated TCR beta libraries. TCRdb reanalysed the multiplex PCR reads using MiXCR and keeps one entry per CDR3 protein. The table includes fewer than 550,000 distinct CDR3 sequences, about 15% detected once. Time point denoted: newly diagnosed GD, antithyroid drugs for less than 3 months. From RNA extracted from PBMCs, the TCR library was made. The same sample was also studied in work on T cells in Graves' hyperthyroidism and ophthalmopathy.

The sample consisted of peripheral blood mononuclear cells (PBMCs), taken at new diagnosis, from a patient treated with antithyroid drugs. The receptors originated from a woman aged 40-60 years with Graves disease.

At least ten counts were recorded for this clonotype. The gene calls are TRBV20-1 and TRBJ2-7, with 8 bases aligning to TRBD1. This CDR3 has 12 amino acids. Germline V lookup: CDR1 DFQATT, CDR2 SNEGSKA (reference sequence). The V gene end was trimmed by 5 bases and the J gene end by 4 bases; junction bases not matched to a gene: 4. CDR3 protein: CSAGDRWYEQYF. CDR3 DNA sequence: TGCAGTGCTGGGGACAGGTGGTACGAGCAGTACTTC.

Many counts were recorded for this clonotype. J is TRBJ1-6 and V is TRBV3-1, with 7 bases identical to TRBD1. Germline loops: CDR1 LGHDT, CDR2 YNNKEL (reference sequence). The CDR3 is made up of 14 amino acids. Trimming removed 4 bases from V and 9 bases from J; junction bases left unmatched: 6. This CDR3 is CASSPGTAGSPLHF. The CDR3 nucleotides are TGTGCCAGCAGCCCCGGGACAGCAGGTTCACCCCTCCACTTT.

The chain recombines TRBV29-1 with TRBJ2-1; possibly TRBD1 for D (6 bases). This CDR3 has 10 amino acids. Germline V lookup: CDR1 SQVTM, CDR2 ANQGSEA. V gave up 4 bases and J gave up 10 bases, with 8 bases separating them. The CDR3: CSVGGPEQFF. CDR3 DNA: TGCAGCGTTGGGGGGCCAGAGCAGTTCTTC.

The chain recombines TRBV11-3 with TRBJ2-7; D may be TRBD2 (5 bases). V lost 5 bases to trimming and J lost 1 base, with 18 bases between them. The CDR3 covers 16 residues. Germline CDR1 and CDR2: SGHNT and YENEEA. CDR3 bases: TGTGCCAGCAGCCACCTTGCCCGGGGAAGGTCCTACGAGCAGTACTTC. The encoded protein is CASSHLARGRSYEQYF.

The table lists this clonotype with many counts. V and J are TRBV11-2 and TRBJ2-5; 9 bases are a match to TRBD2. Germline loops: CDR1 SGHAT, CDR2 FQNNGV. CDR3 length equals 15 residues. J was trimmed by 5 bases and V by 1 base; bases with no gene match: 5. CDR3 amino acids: CASSLVGSGGETQYF. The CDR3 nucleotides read TGTGCCAGCAGCTTAGTAGGTAGCGGGGGCGAGACCCAGTACTTC. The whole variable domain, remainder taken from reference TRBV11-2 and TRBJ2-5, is EAGVAQSPRYKIIEKRQSVAFWCNPISGHATLYWYQQILGQGPKLLIQFQNNGVVDDSQLPKDRFSAERLKGVDSTLKIQPAKLEDSAVYLCASSLVGSGGETQYFGPGTRLLVL.

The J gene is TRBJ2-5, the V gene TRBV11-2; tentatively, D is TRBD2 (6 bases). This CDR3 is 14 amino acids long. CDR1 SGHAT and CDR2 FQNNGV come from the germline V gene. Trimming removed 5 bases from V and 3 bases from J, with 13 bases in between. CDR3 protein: CASSRWGVEETQYF. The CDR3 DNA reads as TGTGCCAGCAGCCGGTGGGGGGTGGAAGAGACCCAGTACTTC.

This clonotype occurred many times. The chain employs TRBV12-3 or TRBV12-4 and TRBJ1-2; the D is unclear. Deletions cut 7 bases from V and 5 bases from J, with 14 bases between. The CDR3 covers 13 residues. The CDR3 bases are TGTGCCAGCATGGTAACGACGGGATATGGCTACACCTTC. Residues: CASMVTTGYGYTF.

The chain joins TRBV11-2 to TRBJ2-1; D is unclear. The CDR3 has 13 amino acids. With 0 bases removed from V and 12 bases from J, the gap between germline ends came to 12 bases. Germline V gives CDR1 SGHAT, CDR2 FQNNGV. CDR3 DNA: TGTGCCAGCAGCTTAGATCGGCTGGGTTGGCAGTTCTTC. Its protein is CASSLDRLGWQFF.

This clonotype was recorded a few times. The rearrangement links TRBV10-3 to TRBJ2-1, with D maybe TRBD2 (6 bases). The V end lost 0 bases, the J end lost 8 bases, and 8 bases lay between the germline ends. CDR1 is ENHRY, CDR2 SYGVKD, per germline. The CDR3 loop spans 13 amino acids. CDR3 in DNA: TGTGCCATCAGTGAGTCCGCGGGGTATGAGCAGTTCTTC. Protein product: CAISESAGYEQFF.

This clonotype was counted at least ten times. For the CDR3, the DNA is TGTGCCAGCATGGGCAGGGGCTTTAATGAGCAGTTCTTC. Protein sequence: CASMGRGFNEQFF. This rearrangement joins TRBV28 to TRBJ2-1; a possible D gene is TRBD1 (6 bases). Germline assignment: CDR1 MDHEN and CDR2 SYDVKM. V lost 7 bases and J 7 bases, leaving 14 bases between the germline ends. The CDR3 sequence is 13 residues long.

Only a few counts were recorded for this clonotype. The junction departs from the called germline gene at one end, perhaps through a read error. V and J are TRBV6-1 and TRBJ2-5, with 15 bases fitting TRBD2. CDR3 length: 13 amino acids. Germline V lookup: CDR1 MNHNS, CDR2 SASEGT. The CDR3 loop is CASSPGLAGGKTF. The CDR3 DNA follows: TGTGCCAGCAGTCCGGGACTAGCGGGGGGTAAGACCTTC.

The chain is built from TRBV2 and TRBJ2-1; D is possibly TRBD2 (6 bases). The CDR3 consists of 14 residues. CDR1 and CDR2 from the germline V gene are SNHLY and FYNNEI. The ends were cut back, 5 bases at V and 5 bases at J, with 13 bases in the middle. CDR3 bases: TGTGCCAGCAGTCCTAGGGCGGGAAACAATGAGCAGTTCTTC. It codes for CASSPRAGNNEQFF.

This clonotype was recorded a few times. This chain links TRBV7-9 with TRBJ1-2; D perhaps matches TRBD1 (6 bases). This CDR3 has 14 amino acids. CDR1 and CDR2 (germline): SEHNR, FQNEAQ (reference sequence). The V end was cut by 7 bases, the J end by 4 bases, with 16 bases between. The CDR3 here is CASNAIGGPYGYTF. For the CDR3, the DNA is TGTGCCAGCAACGCAATCGGGGGCCCCTATGGCTACACCTTC.

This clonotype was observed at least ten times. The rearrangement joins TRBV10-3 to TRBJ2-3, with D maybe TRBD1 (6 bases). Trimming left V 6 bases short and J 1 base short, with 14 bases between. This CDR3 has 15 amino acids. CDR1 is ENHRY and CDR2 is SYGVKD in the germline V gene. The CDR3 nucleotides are TGTGCCATCAGCCCGGACAGAGGGGGCACAGATACGCAGTATTTT. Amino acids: CAISPDRGGTDTQYF.

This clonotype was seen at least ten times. CDR3 coding DNA: TGTGCCAGGTCCATAGGGGCGGGCGAATACGAGCAGTACTTC. Encoded protein: CARSIGAGEYEQYF. The chain carries TRBV2 and TRBJ2-7; D may correspond to TRBD1 or TRBD2 (5 bases each). Trimming took 9 bases from V and 4 from J, leaving 19 bases between them. This CDR3 region has 14 residues. Germline CDR1 is SNHLY and CDR2 is FYNNEI.